This T cell receptor beta chain is drawn from a study of OX40 agonist ivuxolimab in advanced cancers. Looking at the study overall: Cohort: 75% to 90% men, mean age approximately 60, aged about 20 to 85. Study conclusions and caveats: At doses 0.1 to 3.0 mg/kg, CD4+ and CD8+ clones expanded.

For this clone: The antigen is undetermined.

Peripheral blood came from all dose cohorts at three timepoints. Assay: immunoSEQ multiplex PCR; the TCRdb copy retains only in-frame clones and omits some. This sample carries tens of thousands of clones, 85% of them seen once, and the ten largest clones take 0.83%. Sequenced here: CD4+ or CD8+ T cells sorted from blood, sampled in a trial of the OX40 agonist ivuxolimab. The origin of this receptor is an adult with an advanced solid tumor such as melanoma, head and neck, liver or kidney cancer.

CDR3 bases: TGTGCCAGCAGCCAAGATACAAGGGTCTTCACAGATACGCAGTATTTT. This encodes CASSQDTRVFTDTQYF. The rearrangement joins TRBV14 to TRBJ2-3; D is unclear. The V gene's germline CDR1 is SGHDN and CDR2 FVKESK. The CDR3 is 16 amino acids. Trimming took 0 bases from V and 2 from J, leaving 12 bases between them.